The text below deals with one T cell receptor (beta chain). This clone's antigen is unknown. No base quality values were provided; no much bigger clone lies one nucleotide off. These data originate in a study of neoadjuvant anti-PD-1 for oral cavity cancer (dated by TCRdb to the early 2020s). Context from the whole study: Before undergoing curative-intent surgical resection, most patients got three to four biweekly nivolumab doses at 3 mg/kg. The parent correlative cohort included around 12 patients, with an approximately 35% response rate. Patients without progression received a fourth nivolumab dose around day 43 and underwent definitive surgical resection on days 50-56. Under RECIST 1.1, patients with complete response, partial response or stable disease were classed as responders, and patients with progression were classed as non-responders. Study-wide conclusions, independent of this receptor: Higher pretreatment blood TCRbeta clonality and lower post-treatment tumor TCRbeta clonality were correlated with higher pretreatment blood Treg/Th17 ratios. The TCR analyses had only a few patients in each response group, and the authors called for validation in larger cohorts. Greater tumor shrinkage was correlated with larger post-treatment sizes of preexisting intratumoral clones, suggesting that expansion of preexisting clones contributed to response.

The germline V gene (reference sequence) gives CDR1 as MNHEY and CDR2 as SMNVEV. The cysteine opens and the phenylalanine closes a CDR3 of 14 amino acids. Only the CDR3 DNA stays, 42 bases, in frame from base 1. The V end loses 3 bases and the J end loses 1 base, and a stretch of 7 bases separates them. What this sample's time point label stands for: before neoadjuvant nivolumab. Patients were newly diagnosed with stage II-IVA oral cavity squamous cell carcinoma and had received no prior systemic or radiation treatment. The cohort was composed of patients with HPV-negative, locally advanced oral cavity squamous cell carcinoma. The samples were obtained from a longitudinal correlative study of a single-arm phase II trial testing neoadjuvant nivolumab in oral cavity squamous cell carcinoma. Subject-matched pre- and post-treatment PBMCs and tumors from three responders and three non-responders were subjected to genomic DNA-based TCRbeta sequencing. For tumor tissue, genomic DNA extraction relied on the Maxwell RSC DNA from Tissue kit.

For survey sequencing, tumor libraries mostly used approximately 4.7 ug of input genomic DNA, with two replicates for each sample. Following the manufacturer's instructions, the team built TCRbeta libraries using the immunoSEQ hsTCRbeta kit. The completed libraries were mixed into a single pool at 3 nM, then sequenced with an Illumina NovaSeq 6000 S4 flow cell. As for the authors' bioinformatics: Raw data preprocessing and quality control were performed with the immunoSEQ Analyzer. The analysis was restricted to productive rearrangements, with each unique CDR3 amino acid sequence defining a clonotype. Repertoire clonality was estimated as the Gini-Simpson index, which was computed with the R package tcR. Student's t test was used to compare Gini indices, while Pearson correlation assessed associations with tumor size change. Not all clones reach the TCRdb copy of this immuneACCESS table, which keeps in-frame sequences only. Checked studies attribute under half of the gap to unresolved V genes and leave the rest unexplained. The V and J calls and clone size are taken from that table; D and trimming were inferred from the DNA. A total of around 6,100 clones appear in this sample, 45% of them only once. The ten largest clones take up roughly 25% of the sample.

The sequencing used tumor tissue, collected before nivolumab (anti-PD-1) treatment. The chain employs TRBV27 and TRBJ2-1; the D gene is unclear. The receptor's source is a person aged 35 to 85 with oral cavity squamous cell carcinoma. The DNA reads TGTGCCAGCAGTTTTGGCGGTTCCTACAATGAGCAGTTCTTC. This translates into CASSFGGSYNEQFF.